The next 9 T cell receptor beta chains were all read from a single sample in a study of T cell changes during pregnancy in multiple sclerosis. TCRdb's table, derived via immunoSEQ multiplex PCR, lists solely in-frame clones and lacks some. The table records more than 65,000 clones, 75% to 95% of them present only once. The input for sequencing was peripheral blood, taken in the first trimester of pregnancy. All receptors derive from a female donor with multiple sclerosis, enrolled in a pregnancy study.

The chain has TRBV15 and TRBJ1-3; D not certain. This CDR3 has 16 amino acids. Between the trimmed V and J ends, which lost 0 bases and 0 bases, there was a span of 9 bases. Germline V gives CDR1 LNHNV, CDR2 YYDKDF (reference sequence). The CDR3 region is CATSRDMGVSGNTIYF. The CDR3 DNA is TGTGCCACCAGCAGAGATATGGGAGTCTCTGGAAACACCATATATTTT.

The chain links TRBV7-9 to TRBJ1-2, with unresolved D. Germline V lookup: CDR1 SEHNR, CDR2 FQNEAQ (reference sequence). There are 17 residues in the CDR3. V lost 5 bases to trimming and J lost 2 bases, with 21 bases between them. CDR3 coding DNA: TGTGCCAGCAGCCCAAGAGGAGGGTTGGGGAGAAACTATGGCTACACCTTC. The encoded protein is CASSPRGGLGRNYGYTF.

The rearrangement joins TRBV11-3 to TRBJ2-1; possible D gene TRBD2, 6 bases. Trimming removed 5 bases at V and 9 bases at J, with 14 bases between. The CDR3 loop spans 13 amino acids. The V gene's germline CDR1 is SGHNT and CDR2 YENEEA. The CDR3 spells CASSRDGSLEQFF. The CDR3 region has the DNA TGTGCCAGCAGCCGAGACGGGAGTCTTGAGCAGTTCTTC.

V usage is TRBV19 and J usage is TRBJ1-1; TRBD1 matches at 7 bases. The CDR3 runs to 14 residues. V shed 6 bases and J 0 bases; nucleotides not matched to a gene: 4. Germline V gives CDR1 LNHDA, CDR2 SQIVND (reference sequence). CDR3 DNA sequence: TGTGCCAGTAGCCTCAGGGGGGTGAACACTGAAGCTTTCTTT. This codes for CASSLRGVNTEAFF.

The V gene is TRBV5-1, the J gene TRBJ2-1, with 8 positions matching TRBD2. CDR1 and CDR2 from the germline V gene are SGHRS and YFSETQ. The CDR3 has 17 residues. V dropped 5 bases and J dropped 3; count of bases not matched to a gene: 13. Here the CDR3 reads CASRTTGGVQGYNEQFF. As DNA, the CDR3 is TGCGCCAGCAGAACGACCGGGGGGGTTCAGGGCTACAATGAGCAGTTCTTC.

J is TRBJ2-5 and V is TRBV6-5; 8 nucleotides line up with TRBD1. Looked up from germline, CDR1 is MNHEY and CDR2 is SVGAGI. CDR3 length: 13 amino acids. Trimming removed 5 bases from V and 5 bases from J; junction bases left unmatched: 4. This chain's CDR3 is CASSAGGLETQYF. CDR3 nucleotide sequence: TGTGCCAGCAGTGCAGGGGGCTTGGAGACCCAGTACTTC.

The rearrangement joins TRBV19 to TRBJ2-3; 8 positions agree with TRBD2. This CDR3 has 16 residues. Germline values: CDR1 LNHDA, CDR2 SQIVND (reference sequence). Losses at the gene ends were 3 bases for V and 5 bases for J; bases not matched to a gene: 10. CDR3 sequence: CASSIAAGGGGDTQYF. The CDR3 DNA reads TGTGCCAGTAGTATTGCCGCGGGAGGCGGGGGAGATACGCAGTATTTT.

The rearrangement links TRBV6-1 to TRBJ2-7; maybe TRBD1 (6 bases). V lost 5 bases and J 2 bases, leaving 13 bases between the germline ends. The germline V gene has CDR1 MNHNS and CDR2 SASEGT. This CDR3 spans 14 amino acids. Here the CDR3 DNA reads TGTGCCAGCAGTACCACCCAGGGGCCCTACGAGCAGTACTTC. It codes for CASSTTQGPYEQYF.

This rearrangement joins TRBV6-4 to TRBJ1-2, with 8 nucleotides matching TRBD1. CDR1 and CDR2 from the germline V gene are MRHNA and SNTAGT. The CDR3 totals 13 residues. The junction had 3 bases not matched to a gene; V was cut back by 5 bases and J by 4 bases. The DNA of the CDR3 is TGTGCCAGCAGTACCGACAGGGGCTATGGCTACACCTTC. It yields the protein CASSTDRGYGYTF.